This TCR beta chain was captured in a study of blood T cell repertoires in COVID-19. About the study: The samples span acute and convalescent COVID-19 from the United States, Italy and Spain. Sample material is recorded as cDNA or gDNA derived from T cells, B-cell-depleted T cells, or PBMCs.

CDR1 ENHRY and CDR2 SYGVKD come from the germline V gene. This CDR3 is 15 amino acids long. Trimming cost V 0 bases and J 11 bases; bases outside gene matches: 7. Original analysis: Estimation of nucleated cell counts relied on the amplification of reference gene primers. Libraries were prepared by immunoSEQ multiplex PCR; TCRdb keeps only in-frame clonotypes and omits some of them. V, J and clone size derive from that table, while D and trimming were established from the DNA sequence. The repertoire holds 65,000 to 90,000 clones, with 80% to 90% as singletons. The chain combines TRBV10-3 with TRBJ1-4; 9 bases agree with TRBD1. Sequencing was performed on peripheral blood. The clonotype originates from a man between 45 and 60 years old with acute or convalescent COVID-19. CDR3: CAISESRTGEGKLFF. For the CDR3, the DNA is TGTGCCATCAGTGAGTCTAGGACAGGGGAAGGGAAACTGTTTTTT.